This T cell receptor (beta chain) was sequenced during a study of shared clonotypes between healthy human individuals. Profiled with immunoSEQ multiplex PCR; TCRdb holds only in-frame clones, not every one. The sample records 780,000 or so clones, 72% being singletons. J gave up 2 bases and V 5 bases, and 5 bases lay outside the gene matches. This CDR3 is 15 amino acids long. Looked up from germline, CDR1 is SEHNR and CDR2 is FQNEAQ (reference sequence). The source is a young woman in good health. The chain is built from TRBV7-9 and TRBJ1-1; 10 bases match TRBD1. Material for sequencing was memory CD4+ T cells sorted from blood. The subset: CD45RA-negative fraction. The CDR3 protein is CASSPGDRGNTEAFF. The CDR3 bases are TGTGCCAGCAGCCCCGGGGACAGGGGTAACACTGAAGCTTTCTTT.